The TCR beta chain described here comes from a study of T cells in Graves' hyperthyroidism and ophthalmopathy. General study points: Ophthalmopathy got predicted by the model a median about 6.5 months before its onset. Researchers report that a 13 V-J model separated ophthalmopathy from stable hyperthyroidism.

The CDR3 length is 13 residues. The V end was cut by 4 bases, the J end by 7 bases, with 10 bases between. Germline loops: CDR1 SGHAT, CDR2 FQNNGV. For this clonotype: The antigen is undetermined.

Authors of the study amplified TCR beta CDR3 regions from RNA transcripts. The HTBI primer set served for first-round RT-PCR of the TCR CDR3. MiXCR, run by TCRdb on the multiplex PCR reads, gives a single entry per CDR3 protein. The table records about 640,000 distinct CDR3 sequences, around 20% of them present only once. Thyroid ultrasound and orbital computed tomography, with clinical symptoms and serum thyroxine and TRAb, informed diagnoses. Material for sequencing was blood. The receptor comes from a man aged 30 to 45 with Graves' ophthalmopathy. The rearrangement uses TRBV11-2 and TRBJ1-4; no clear D gene. The DNA for the CDR3 is TGTGCCAGCAGCTCGGAGGTTGGTGAAAAACTGTTTTTT. It yields the protein CASSSEVGEKLFF.